These 26 T cell receptor beta chains came from one sample sequenced in a study of T cell changes during pregnancy in multiple sclerosis. Clones were sequenced by immunoSEQ multiplex PCR, and TCRdb holds only the in-frame ones, with some missing. The profile shows some 46,000 clones, more than 85% of them singletons. The source material was CD4+ T cells from peripheral blood mononuclear cells, sampled after pregnancy. These receptors all come from a female donor with multiple sclerosis, enrolled in a pregnancy study.

This chain links TRBV10-3 with TRBJ2-3; TRBD2 agrees at 7 bases. The V and J ends lost 8 bases and 6 bases, in that order; junction bases with no gene match: 11. CDR3 size: 14 residues. Germline lookup yields CDR1 ENHRY and CDR2 SYGVKD. The CDR3 here is CAISPREDQDTQYF. In DNA form, the CDR3 reads TGTGCCATCTCCCCACGGGAGGACCAGGATACGCAGTATTTT.

This clone was picked up one time. The chain is built from TRBV30 and TRBJ1-5; TRBD1 might be the D (5 bases). The V gene's germline CDR1 is GTSNPN and CDR2 SVGIG (reference sequence). Trimming pared 4 bases from V and 2 bases from J, leaving 9 bases between. The CDR3 is 13 residues long. The CDR3 protein is CAWKGPGNQPQHF. The CDR3 DNA reads as TGTGCCTGGAAGGGGCCGGGCAATCAGCCCCAGCATTTT.

V is TRBV4-2 and J is TRBJ2-7, with 11 bases matching TRBD1. The V and J ends lost 4 bases and 2 bases, in that order; junction bases with no gene match: 4. The CDR3 consists of 15 residues. Per the germline V gene, CDR1 is LGHNA and CDR2 is YNFKEQ. CDR3 amino acids: CASSPRGQGAYEQYF. The CDR3 bases are TGTGCCAGCAGCCCCAGGGGACAGGGGGCCTACGAGCAGTACTTC.

The chain links TRBV6-5 to TRBJ2-5, with D tentatively TRBD2 (5 bases). V was pared by 1 base and J by 5 bases, with 8 bases between. The CDR3 has 13 residues. Germline CDR1 is MNHEY and CDR2 is SVGAGI. CDR3 loop: CASSYFGGETQYF. CDR3 DNA: TGTGCCAGCAGTTACTTCGGCGGGGAGACCCAGTACTTC.

This rearrangement joins TRBV28 to TRBJ2-4; possibly TRBD2 for D (6 bases). This CDR3 region has 17 residues. V lost 4 bases and J 0 bases, leaving 16 bases between the germline ends. Germline V lookup: CDR1 MDHEN, CDR2 SYDVKM. The CDR3 protein is CASSSGTDPVAKNIQYF. The CDR3 DNA follows: TGTGCCAGCAGTTCGGGGACTGATCCCGTAGCCAAAAACATTCAGTACTTC.

On this clone itself: An end of the junction does not agree with germline; a read error may underlie this. V gene TRBV18 combines with J gene TRBJ2-2; 9 nucleotides agree with TRBD1. CDR1 and CDR2 (germline): KGHSH, LQKENI. This CDR3 has 15 residues. The DNA for the CDR3 is TGTGCCAGCTCGCCACAGGGGGCGGACGCCGGGGAGCTGTTTTTT. Its protein is CASSPQGADAGELFF.

The chain couples TRBV30 to TRBJ1-2, with D possibly TRBD1 on 5 matching bases. Trimming removed 2 bases from V and 7 bases from J, with 17 bases in between. CDR1 is GTSNPN, CDR2 SVGIG, per germline (reference sequence). This CDR3 is built from 14 residues. In DNA form, the CDR3 reads TGTGCCTGGAGTCTGCCAGGGCTGCTTGGTGGCTACACCTTC. Protein: CAWSLPGLLGGYTF.

V usage is TRBV11-2 and J usage is TRBJ2-1; 9 bases map to TRBD1. The V and J ends lost 5 bases and 7 bases, in that order; junction bases with no gene match: 9. Germline CDR1 and CDR2: SGHAT and FQNNGV. The CDR3 consists of 15 residues. The CDR3 sequence is CASSHPGTGWNEQFF. The CDR3 nucleotides are TGTGCCAGCAGCCATCCCGGGACAGGGTGGAATGAGCAGTTCTTC.

This clone was picked up one time. The CDR3 is CASSPSQPQPPTQYF. CDR3 sequence (DNA): TGTGCCAGCAGCCCTTCTCAGCCACAGCCACCGACCCAGTACTTC. The gene calls are TRBV5-4 and TRBJ2-5; D is uncertain. V was pared by 4 bases and J by 7 bases, with 20 bases between. Germline V gene data show CDR1 as SGHNT and CDR2 as YYREEE (reference sequence). CDR3 size: 15 residues.

The rearrangement links TRBV7-9 to TRBJ2-1, with D possibly being TRBD1 (6 bases). Trimming took 2 bases from V and 4 from J, leaving 15 bases between them. Per germline, CDR1 SEHNR and CDR2 FQNEAQ (reference sequence). This CDR3 comprises 16 residues. Here the CDR3 reads CASSLIPTGKYNEQFF. Here the CDR3 DNA reads TGTGCCAGCAGCTTAATACCTACAGGGAAATACAATGAGCAGTTCTTC.

V usage is TRBV5-1 and J usage is TRBJ2-7, with a tentative D call TRBD2 (6 bases). The germline V and J ends were trimmed by 4 bases and 0 bases, with 8 bases remaining between them. Germline loops: CDR1 SGHRS, CDR2 YFSETQ. The CDR3 has 13 residues. CDR3 in DNA: TGCGCCAGCAGCAGGGACTTCTCCTACGAGCAGTACTTC. This gives the protein CASSRDFSYEQYF.

The rearrangement uses TRBV7-9 and TRBJ1-5, with 9 bases fitting TRBD1. Losses at the gene ends were 1 base for V and 6 bases for J; bases not matched to a gene: 10. From germline, CDR1 is SEHNR and CDR2 FQNEAQ (reference sequence). This CDR3 contains 17 residues. The CDR3 protein is CASSLDHTGGVGQPQHF. The CDR3 nucleotides read TGTGCCAGCAGCTTAGACCACACAGGGGGCGTGGGTCAGCCCCAGCATTTT.

The J gene is TRBJ2-7, the V gene TRBV4-2; 10 nucleotides match TRBD2. V was pared by 0 bases and J by 1 base, with 6 bases of the junction left unmatched. Germline CDR1 LGHNA, CDR2 YNFKEQ. The CDR3 spans 17 residues. The CDR3 region is CASSQDRALAGSYEQYF. In nucleotides, the CDR3 is TGTGCCAGCAGCCAAGATAGAGCACTAGCGGGATCCTACGAGCAGTACTTC.

The chain couples TRBV10-3 to TRBJ2-6; 10 bases align to TRBD1. Germline CDR1 and CDR2: ENHRY and SYGVKD. The CDR3 sequence is 22 residues long. V gave up 5 bases and J gave up 0 bases; unmatched junction bases: 19. This CDR3 reads CAISTPGQGSGSGFSGANVLTF. The CDR3, as DNA: TGTGCCATCAGTACCCCGGGACAGGGGAGTGGTAGCGGCTTCTCTGGGGCCAACGTCCTGACTTTC.

This chain connects TRBV10-2 to TRBJ2-7; TRBD2 aligns across 13 bases. CDR1 is WSHSY and CDR2 is SAAADI in the germline V gene. Trimming cost V 6 bases and J 3 bases; bases outside gene matches: 5. CDR3 size: 15 residues. This CDR3 reads CASSRLAGGYYEQYF. In nucleotides, the CDR3 is TGCGCCAGCAGCCGACTAGCGGGAGGATACTACGAGCAGTACTTC.

In its sample, this clone was seen a few times. This chain joins TRBV28 and TRBJ1-5; 8 bases agree with TRBD1. This CDR3 spans 15 amino acids. V lost 3 bases and J lost 4; bases outside the gene matches: 5. Germline V lookup: CDR1 MDHEN, CDR2 SYDVKM. CDR3 in DNA: TGTGCCAGCAGTTTCCGGACAGGGAATAATCAGCCCCAGCATTTT. Protein: CASSFRTGNNQPQHF.

The chain recombines TRBV7-3 with TRBJ2-1; TRBD2 is a possible D gene (6 bases). This CDR3 is built from 13 residues. The V gene lost 5 bases and the J gene lost 7 bases, with 12 bases spanning the gap. CDR1 SGHTA and CDR2 FQGTGA come from the germline V gene. CDR3 protein: CASSPRAGNEQFF. The CDR3 nucleotides are TGTGCCAGCAGCCCTAGGGCGGGAAATGAGCAGTTCTTC.

This chain uses TRBV6-1 with TRBJ2-3; 7 bases fit TRBD2. CDR1 MNHNS and CDR2 SASEGT come from the germline V gene. With V trimmed by 0 bases and J by 4 bases, 1 base remained unmatched. The CDR3 covers 14 residues. The CDR3 sequence is CASSEAGGADTQYF. The CDR3 DNA follows: TGTGCCAGCAGTGAAGCGGGAGGGGCAGATACGCAGTATTTT.

The V gene is TRBV10-1, the J gene TRBJ2-1, with a weak D call TRBD2 (6 bases). The germline V gene encodes CDR1 WNHNN and CDR2 SYGVQD (reference sequence). The length of the CDR3 is 14 residues. V lost 3 bases and J lost 9, with 15 bases in between. CDR3: CASSDFPSEGEQFF. DNA of the CDR3: TGCGCCAGCAGTGATTTTCCTAGCGAGGGTGAGCAGTTCTTC.

The rearrangement links TRBV20-1 to TRBJ1-2; 9 bases are a match to TRBD1. Germline CDR1 and CDR2: DFQATT and SNEGSKA (reference sequence). This CDR3 comprises 10 residues. Trimming at V came to 5 bases and at J to 8 bases, leaving 0 bases not matched to a gene. Here the CDR3 reads CSAGTGGYTF. The CDR3 DNA follows: TGCAGTGCTGGGACAGGGGGCTACACCTTC.

This chain links TRBV6-5 with TRBJ1-2, with 7 bases lining up with TRBD1. The V gene end was trimmed by 5 bases and the J gene end by 4 bases; junction bases not matched to a gene: 7. This CDR3 comprises 14 residues. Germline assignment: CDR1 MNHEY and CDR2 SVGAGI. The CDR3 sequence: CASSTGQASYGYTF. CDR3 nucleotides: TGTGCCAGCAGTACCGGACAGGCGTCCTATGGCTACACCTTC.

The CDR3 here is CASSAPGLGYEQYF. The CDR3 DNA reads as TGTGCCAGCAGTGCTCCGGGACTCGGCTACGAGCAGTACTTC. The V gene is TRBV6-1, the J gene TRBJ2-7; a weak D match, TRBD2 (6 bases). The germline V gene has CDR1 MNHNS and CDR2 SASEGT. The CDR3 length is 14 residues. Between the trimmed V and J ends, which lost 4 bases and 3 bases, there was a span of 13 bases.

This clone has more than one count but fewer than ten. The rearrangement uses TRBV2 and TRBJ1-1; D unresolved. V lost 6 bases and J 7 bases, leaving 6 bases between the germline ends. The CDR3 is made up of 10 amino acids. The germline gives CDR1 SNHLY, CDR2 FYNNEI. CDR3 DNA sequence: TGTGCCAGCAGATACAGTGAAGCTTTCTTT. Its translation is CASRYSEAFF.

The V gene is TRBV5-1, the J gene TRBJ2-5; 7 nucleotides agree with TRBD2. With V trimmed by 4 bases and J by 1 base, 13 bases remained unmatched. The CDR3 covers 17 residues. Germline lookup yields CDR1 SGHRS and CDR2 YFSETQ. The CDR3 nucleotides are TGCGCCAGCAGCGGATGGGAGGGCAGGCGGCCCCAAGAGACCCAGTACTTC. It translates to CASSGWEGRRPQETQYF. Together with reference TRBV5-1 and TRBJ2-5, the CDR3 gives the full variable domain: KAGVTQTPRYLIKTRGQQVTLSCSPISGHRSVSWYQQTPGQGLQFLFEYFSETQRNKGNFPGRFSGRQFSNSRSEMNVSTLELGDSALYLCASSGWEGRRPQETQYFGPGTRLLVL.

The chain has TRBV14 and TRBJ2-3; 8 nucleotides line up with TRBD2. From germline, CDR1 is SGHDN and CDR2 FVKESK. V shed 4 bases and J 4 bases; nucleotides not matched to a gene: 7. CDR3 length equals 15 residues. The CDR3 nucleotides are TGTGCCAGCAGCCGTAAGCGGGAGATACCAGATACGCAGTATTTT. Translated: CASSRKREIPDTQYF.

The chain carries TRBV7-6 and TRBJ2-7, with D maybe TRBD2 (5 bases). CDR1 is SGHVS and CDR2 is FNYEAQ in the germline V gene. The CDR3 spans 15 residues. Trimming cost V 5 bases and J 0 bases, with 14 bases left between them. CDR3 region: CASSRSGLSSYEQYF. In DNA, the CDR3 is TGTGCCAGCAGCCGTAGTGGACTGAGCTCCTACGAGCAGTACTTC. The full variable domain, rest sourced from reference TRBV7-6 and TRBJ2-7, is GAGVSQSPRYKVTKRGQDVALRCDPISGHVSLYWYRQALGQGPEFLTYFNYEAQQDKSGLPNDRFSAERPEGSISTLTIQRTEQRDSAMYRCASSRSGLSSYEQYFGPGTRLTVT.